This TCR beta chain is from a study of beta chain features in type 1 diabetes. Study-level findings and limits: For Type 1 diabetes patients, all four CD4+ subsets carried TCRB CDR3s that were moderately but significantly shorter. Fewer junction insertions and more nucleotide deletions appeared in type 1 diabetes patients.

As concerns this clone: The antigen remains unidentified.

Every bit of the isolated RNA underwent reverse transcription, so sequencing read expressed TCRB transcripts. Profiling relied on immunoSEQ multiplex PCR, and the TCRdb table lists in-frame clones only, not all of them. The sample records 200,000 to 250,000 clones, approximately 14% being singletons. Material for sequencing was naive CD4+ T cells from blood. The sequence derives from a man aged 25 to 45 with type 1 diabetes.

The CDR3 loop reads CASKASGKNEQFF. The DNA for the CDR3 is TGTGCCAGCAAGGCTAGCGGGAAAAATGAGCAGTTCTTC. The chain has TRBV6-5 and TRBJ2-1, with 9 positions matching TRBD2. The CDR3 is made up of 13 amino acids. J was trimmed by 7 bases and V by 7 bases; bases with no gene match: 5. Germline assignment: CDR1 MNHEY and CDR2 SVGAGI.